This T cell receptor beta chain was obtained from a study of T cell changes during pregnancy in multiple sclerosis. Using immunoSEQ multiplex PCR, the repertoire was profiled, and TCRdb retains in-frame clones only, with some absent. The sample includes approximately 130,000 clones, approximately 96% of them seen just once. The CDR3 is 16 amino acids. The ends were cut back, 1 base at V and 0 bases at J, with 9 bases in the middle. Germline V gives CDR1 SGHAT, CDR2 FQNNGV. This material consisted of peripheral blood, taken after pregnancy. The clonotype comes from a female donor with multiple sclerosis, enrolled in a pregnancy study. The chain couples TRBV11-2 to TRBJ2-2, with unresolved D. CDR3 nucleotides: TGTGCCAGCAGCTTAGGCAGATTCGCGAACACCGGGGAGCTGTTTTTT. It translates to CASSLGRFANTGELFF. Full variable domain (remainder filled in from reference TRBV11-2 and TRBJ2-2): EAGVAQSPRYKIIEKRQSVAFWCNPISGHATLYWYQQILGQGPKLLIQFQNNGVVDDSQLPKDRFSAERLKGVDSTLKIQPAKLEDSAVYLCASSLGRFANTGELFFGEGSRLTVL.